Listed below are T cell receptor beta chains from one sample, sequenced in a study of T cells in Graves' hyperthyroidism and ophthalmopathy. TCRdb re-called the multiplex PCR reads with MiXCR, one entry per CDR3 protein. The sample consists of 340,000 or so distinct CDR3 sequences, about 15% of them appearing once. Sequencing was carried out using blood. These TCRs come from a young man with Graves' hyperthyroidism. CDR3s include the opening cysteine and the closing phenylalanine or tryptophan. D genes are given only for firm matches. Some rows mark clone size as missing; the rest say once, few, many or name a class of expanded clone.

j_call v_call clone_size d_call cdr3_nt cdr3_aa
TRBJ2-5 TRBV28 many NA TGTGCCAGCAGTTTGCACAGGGACCAAGAGACCCAGTACTTC CASSLHRDQETQYF
TRBJ2-3 TRBV7-9 many NA TGTGCCAGCAGCCTCCTTGTCGGTGGGGAGGATACGCAGTATTTT CASSLLVGGEDTQYF
TRBJ2-1 TRBV10-3 few TRBD1 TGTGCCATCAGGATGGGACAGGCCTACAATGAGCAGTTCTTC CAIRMGQAYNEQFF
TRBJ1-1 TRBV12-3/TRBV12-4 many NA TGTGCCAGCAGCCCCGCAGCCGGGGGAGCTTTCTTT CASSPAAGGAFF
TRBJ1-5 TRBV30 few NA TGTGCCTGGAGTGCTGCCAGTAGCAATCAGCCCCAGCATTTT CAWSAASSNQPQHF
TRBJ1-1 TRBV5-1 many TRBD1 TGCGCCAGCAGCTTGGCCGGGACAGGGAGGCTGGGAGCTTTCTTT CASSLAGTGRLGAFF
TRBJ1-1 TRBV28 many NA TGTGCCAGCGGTCCGGATTTGAACACTGAAGCTTTCTTT CASGPDLNTEAFF
TRBJ1-5 TRBV28 NA TRBD1 TGTGCCAGCAACGACAGGGGGATAGATCAGCCCCAGCATTTT CASNDRGIDQPQHF
TRBJ2-1 TRBV20-1 many NA TGCAGTGCTAGAGCGGGTTTCGGAGTAAATGAGCAGTTCTTC CSARAGFGVNEQFF
TRBJ2-1 TRBV27 many TRBD2 TGTGCCAGCAGTTTATCTGCAGGGGCGGGAGGGATCTTGGGGCAGTTCTTC CASSLSAGAGGILGQFF
TRBJ2-5 TRBV30 NA NA TGTGCCTGGACGGGGGAAGGGGAGACCCAGTACTTC CAWTGEGETQYF
TRBJ1-1 TRBV19 once NA TGTGCCAGTAGTATAGTTGGCCTAAACACTGAAGCTTTCTTT CASSIVGLNTEAFF
TRBJ2-1 TRBV5-6 NA NA TGTGCCAGCAGCTCCGGGCCCAACCCCTACAATGAGCAGTTCTTC CASSSGPNPYNEQFF
TRBJ2-5 TRBV11-2 NA TRBD1 TGTGCCTGGAATCCGGGACAGGGGGCCCCCGGGACCCAGTACTTC CAWNPGQGAPGTQYF
TRBJ2-5 TRBV5-1 few TRBD2 TGCGCCAGCAGCTTGGGTTTAGCGGGAGGAGAGGAGACCCAGTACTTC CASSLGLAGGEETQYF
TRBJ2-1 TRBV2 many TRBD2 TGTGCCAGCAGTGGGACTAGCGGGAGGATCAAGCAGTTCTTC CASSGTSGRIKQFF
TRBJ1-5 TRBV7-8 NA NA TGTGCCAGCAGCTTAGGTCCTCAGGGACCCAATCAGCCCCAGCATTTT CASSLGPQGPNQPQHF
TRBJ2-2 TRBV3-1 many NA TGTGCCAGCAGCCAGGAGGGGGGAGAGGCCGGGGAGCTGTTTTTT CASSQEGGEAGELFF
TRBJ2-5 TRBV25-1 NA TRBD2 TGTGCCAGCAGTGTTGGACTAGGAGGGCAAGAGACCCAGTACTTC CASSVGLGGQETQYF
TRBJ2-7 TRBV11-2 NA NA TGTGCCAGCAGCACTGAGTTCCGGGCCTCGTCCTACGAGCAGTACTTC CASSTEFRASSYEQYF
TRBJ1-2 TRBV20-1 NA NA TGCAGTGCTGGCCAACCTAGCCGCAGGGAGGACTATGGCTACACCTTC CSAGQPSRREDYGYTF
TRBJ2-2 TRBV7-2 many NA TGTGCCAGCAGCAGACACGCCGGGGAGCTGTTTTTT CASSRHAGELFF
TRBJ2-5 TRBV18 many NA TGTGCCAGCTCACCTCGTCCCGGGCTAAAGGAGACCCAGTACTTC CASSPRPGLKETQYF
TRBJ1-1 TRBV24-1 many NA TGTGCCACCAGTGACCCAACCGGGACCGAAGCTTTCTTT CATSDPTGTEAFF
TRBJ2-5 TRBV3-1 few TRBD1 TGTGCCAGCAGCCAACCGACCCCGGGACAGACGCCGGGGGAGACCCAGTACTTC CASSQPTPGQTPGETQYF
TRBJ2-1 TRBV5-1 many TRBD2 TGCGCCAGCAGCCTAAGGCCCCTAGCGGGAGCTACCAATGAGCAGTTCTTC CASSLRPLAGATNEQFF
TRBJ2-2 TRBV2 many TRBD2 TGTGCCAGCAGAACCGGACTAGCGGGAGGGGACACCGGGGAGCTGTCTTTT CASRTGLAGGDTGELSF
TRBJ1-1 TRBV11-2 many TRBD1 TGTGCCAGCGGCAAGGGACAGGGATTTTCGAACACTGAAGCTTTCTTT CASGKGQGFSNTEAFF
TRBJ2-7 TRBV30 NA TRBD1 TGTGTCTCCGGCAGGGGGCCCGGGCAGTACTTC CVSGRGPGQYF
TRBJ2-5 TRBV19 NA NA TGTGCCAGTGAAGTAGTAGGGGGAGAGACCCAGTACTTC CASEVVGGETQYF
TRBJ1-6 TRBV6-1 NA TRBD1 TGTGCCAGCAGTGAATCTTGGACAGGCAATTCACCCCTCCACTTT CASSESWTGNSPLHF
TRBJ1-1 TRBV19 NA NA TGTGCCAGCCTCAAGGAAAACACTGAAGCTTTCTTT CASLKENTEAFF
TRBJ2-2 TRBV6-1 NA NA TGTGCCAGCAGTGAATTTGGGGATTATGGGGTTGTGACCGGGGAGCTGTTTTTT CASSEFGDYGVVTGELFF
TRBJ2-7 TRBV12-3/TRBV12-4 many TRBD2 TGTGCCAGCAGGTCTAGCGGCTACGAGCAGTACTTC CASRSSGYEQYF
TRBJ2-7 TRBV7-2 NA NA TGTGCCAGCAGCTTACCGAATTACGAGCAGTACTTC CASSLPNYEQYF
TRBJ1-1 TRBV29-1 few NA TGCAGCGTCGGTAACAGGAACACTGAAGCTTTCTTT CSVGNRNTEAFF
TRBJ1-5 TRBV6-1 few NA TGTGCCAGCCGAAGGGGAATAAATCAGCCCCAGCATTTT CASRRGINQPQHF
TRBJ2-1 TRBV3-1 many NA TGTGCCAGCAGCCTGAGGTTAGAGGGAGTGGCTGTTGAGCAGTTCTTC CASSLRLEGVAVEQFF
TRBJ2-7 TRBV7-2 NA TRBD2 TGTGCCAGCAGCAGGACTAGCGGGGAGATATACGAGCAGTACTTC CASSRTSGEIYEQYF
TRBJ1-1 TRBV5-1 many TRBD1 TGCGCCAGCAGCTCGAGAGGGGGCGGGAACACTGAAGCTTTCTTT CASSSRGGGNTEAFF
TRBJ2-7 TRBV5-4 NA TRBD1 TGTGCCAGCAGCCGGGGGGGGACAGGGGGCGAGCAGTACTTC CASSRGGTGGEQYF
TRBJ2-5 TRBV10-3 many TRBD1 TGTGCCATCAGTGTGTCGGGACAGGTCCGAGAGGGGGAGACCCAGTACTTC CAISVSGQVREGETQYF
TRBJ2-5 TRBV6-1 NA NA TGTGCCAGCAGCCCTAGATCAGAGACCCAGTACTTC CASSPRSETQYF
TRBJ1-2 TRBV20-1 NA TRBD1 TGCAGTGCTAGAGATCAAGTAGGGGGCGCGGGGGGCTACACCTTC CSARDQVGGAGGYTF
TRBJ2-3 TRBV7-6 NA TRBD2 TGTGCCAGCAGCTTAGAAGGGACTAGCGGGAGTAATACGCAGTATTTT CASSLEGTSGSNTQYF
TRBJ2-7 TRBV6-6 many NA TGTGCCAGCAGTTACTCCCGACAGTCCTACGAGCAGTACTTC CASSYSRQSYEQYF
TRBJ2-3 TRBV7-3 few TRBD2 TGTGCCAGCAGCTTAAGCGGGAGCCTCGCAGATACGCAGTATTTT CASSLSGSLADTQYF